The rows below give T cell receptor beta chains drawn from one sample of a study of T cell repertoires in ileal Crohn's disease. Using immunoSEQ multiplex PCR, the repertoire was profiled, and TCRdb retains in-frame clones only, with some absent. This sample has more than 3,500 clones; more than 65% occur once, and the top ten carry less than 10%. Material: ileal tissue. The receptors here all came from an adult with Crohn's disease. The CDR3 runs from the conserved cysteine through the conserved F or W. D genes are given only for firm matches. Clone size is shown for a subset of rows, as once, few, many or a class of expanded clone.

j_call d_call clone_size v_call cdr3_aa cdr3_nt
TRBJ1-6 TRBD1 few TRBV4-1 CASSLDPGQGNSPLHF TGCGCCAGCAGCCTTGACCCGGGACAGGGGAATTCACCCCTCCACTTT
TRBJ2-1 TRBD2 once TRBV4-3 CASSQDMAGGILASEQFF TGCGCCAGCAGCCAAGATATGGCGGGAGGCATACTCGCGAGTGAGCAGTTCTTC
TRBJ1-4 NA NA TRBV7-6 CASSPLRGSEKLFF TGTGCCAGCAGTCCACTCAGGGGCAGTGAAAAACTGTTTTTT
TRBJ1-3 NA NA TRBV5-1 CASSLAPAEGNTIYF TGCGCCAGCAGCTTGGCCCCGGCAGAGGGTAACACCATATATTTT
TRBJ1-4 TRBD1 NA TRBV7-9 CASSQDTGVNEKLFF TGTGCCAGCAGTCAGGATACAGGGGTTAATGAAAAACTGTTTTTT
TRBJ2-1 NA once TRBV6-6 CASSRGTGLVKEQFF TGTGCCAGCAGTAGAGGAACCGGATTAGTCAAGGAGCAGTTCTTC
TRBJ2-5 NA NA TRBV29-1 CSVKLGGSQETQYF TGCAGCGTCAAACTTGGGGGCAGCCAAGAGACCCAGTACTTC
TRBJ1-2 TRBD1 few TRBV19 CASHGGRGQNYGYTF TGTGCCAGCCACGGTGGGCGGGGACAGAACTATGGCTACACCTTC
TRBJ2-1 TRBD1 NA TRBV7-6 CASSLGTGDAPGEQFF TGTGCCAGCAGCTTGGGGACAGGGGACGCTCCGGGGGAGCAGTTCTTC
TRBJ1-2 TRBD1 few TRBV18 CASSPWTGGYYGYTF TGTGCCAGCTCACCCTGGACAGGGGGCTACTATGGCTACACCTTC
TRBJ1-2 TRBD1 few TRBV7-2 CASRESTGASYGYTF TGTGCCAGCAGGGAATCGACAGGGGCCAGCTATGGCTACACCTTC
TRBJ2-1 NA NA TRBV5-1 CASSLGAGSLNEQFF TGCGCCAGCAGCTTAGGGGCAGGGTCGCTCAATGAGCAGTTCTTC
TRBJ2-1 NA few TRBV7-9 CASSPGHQQFF TGTGCCAGCAGCCCTGGACACCAGCAGTTCTTC
TRBJ2-3 TRBD2 NA TRBV6-1 CASSVTSGGADTQYF TGTGCCAGCAGTGTTACTAGCGGGGGGGCAGATACGCAGTATTTT
TRBJ2-6 TRBD2 NA TRBV4-1 CASSQDLAVRANVLTF TGCGCCAGCAGCCAAGATCTAGCGGTAAGGGCCAACGTCCTGACTTTC
TRBJ1-1 NA NA TRBV6-5 CASSDRYDTEAFF TGTGCCAGCTCCGACAGGTACGACACTGAAGCTTTCTTT
TRBJ1-1 TRBD1 NA TRBV4-3 CASSVQGAKVNTEAFF TGCGCCAGCAGCGTACAGGGGGCTAAGGTGAACACTGAAGCTTTCTTT
TRBJ2-5 TRBD1 NA TRBV4-2 CASSSGQGDQETQYF TGTGCCAGCAGCTCGGGACAGGGAGATCAAGAGACCCAGTACTTC
TRBJ2-1 TRBD2 NA TRBV7-8 CASSLVGGGNEQFF TGTGCCAGCAGCTTAGTTGGGGGGGGGAATGAGCAGTTCTTC
TRBJ2-3 TRBD1 NA TRBV20-1 CSARGQGAQYF TGCAGTGCTAGAGGCCAGGGGGCACAGTATTTT
TRBJ2-5 TRBD1 few TRBV25-1 CASSELTGGAWRETQYF TGTGCCAGCAGTGAGCTTACAGGGGGCGCTTGGCGAGAGACCCAGTACTTC
TRBJ2-7 NA NA TRBV7-8 CASSLTPLTSYEQYF TGTGCCAGCAGCTTAACCCCCCTGACATCCTACGAGCAGTACTTC
TRBJ2-5 NA NA TRBV5-1 CASSLASGTRTEQYF TGCGCCAGCAGCTTGGCGTCGGGAACTCGAACGGAGCAGTACTTC
TRBJ1-1 NA NA TRBV10-3 CAISEFGTSVDTEAFF TGTGCCATCAGTGAGTTTGGGACATCGGTGGACACTGAAGCTTTCTTT
TRBJ1-1 NA NA TRBV9 CASSVGGGEAFF TGTGCCAGCAGCGTAGGCGGTGGTGAAGCTTTCTTT
TRBJ2-5 NA NA TRBV28 CASSSSGSEETQYF TGTGCCAGCAGTTCCAGCGGCTCGGAAGAGACCCAGTACTTC
TRBJ1-2 TRBD1 NA TRBV7-9 CASSSSGQLNYGYTF TGTGCCAGCAGCTCCTCGGGACAGCTGAACTATGGCTACACCTTC